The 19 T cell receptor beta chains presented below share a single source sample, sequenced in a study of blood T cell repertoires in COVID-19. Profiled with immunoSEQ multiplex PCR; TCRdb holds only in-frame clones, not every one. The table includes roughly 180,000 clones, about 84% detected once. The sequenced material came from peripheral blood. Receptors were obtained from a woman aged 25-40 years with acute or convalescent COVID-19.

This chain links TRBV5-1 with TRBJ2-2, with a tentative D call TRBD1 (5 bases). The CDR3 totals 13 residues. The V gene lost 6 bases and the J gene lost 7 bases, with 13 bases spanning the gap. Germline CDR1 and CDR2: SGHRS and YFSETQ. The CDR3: CASKDILGGELFF. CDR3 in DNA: TGCGCCAGCAAGGACATCCTTGGCGGGGAGCTGTTTTTT.

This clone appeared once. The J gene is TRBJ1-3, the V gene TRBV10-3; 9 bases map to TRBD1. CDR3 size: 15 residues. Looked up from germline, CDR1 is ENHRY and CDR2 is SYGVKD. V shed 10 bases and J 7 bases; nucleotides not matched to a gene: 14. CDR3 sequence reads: CASREQGAGENTIYF. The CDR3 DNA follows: TGTGCCAGTAGGGAACAGGGGGCTGGGGAGAACACCATATATTTT.

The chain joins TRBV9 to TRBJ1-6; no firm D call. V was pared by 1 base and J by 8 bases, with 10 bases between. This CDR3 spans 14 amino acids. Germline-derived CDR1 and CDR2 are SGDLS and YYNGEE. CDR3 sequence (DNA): TGTGCCAGCAGCGTAACGGGTGCTTATTCACCCCTCCACTTT. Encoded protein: CASSVTGAYSPLHF. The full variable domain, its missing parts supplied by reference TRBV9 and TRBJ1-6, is DSGVTQTPKHLITATGQRVTLRCSPRSGDLSVYWYQQSLDQGLQFLIQYYNGEERAKGNILERFSAQQFPDLHSELNLSSLELGDSALYFCASSVTGAYSPLHFGNGTRLTVT.

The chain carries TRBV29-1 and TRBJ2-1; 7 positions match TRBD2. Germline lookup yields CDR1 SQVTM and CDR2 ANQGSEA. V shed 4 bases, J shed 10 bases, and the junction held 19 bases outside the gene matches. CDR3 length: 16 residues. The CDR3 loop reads CSVAGGRERGWREQFF. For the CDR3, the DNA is TGCAGCGTTGCGGGGGGTCGGGAGCGTGGGTGGAGAGAGCAGTTCTTC.

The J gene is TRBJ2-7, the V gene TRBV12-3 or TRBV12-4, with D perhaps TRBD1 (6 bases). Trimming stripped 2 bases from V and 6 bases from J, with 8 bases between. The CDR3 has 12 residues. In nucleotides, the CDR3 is TGTGCCAGCAGTTTAAGGGGGTTCGAGCAGTACTTC. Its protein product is CASSLRGFEQYF.

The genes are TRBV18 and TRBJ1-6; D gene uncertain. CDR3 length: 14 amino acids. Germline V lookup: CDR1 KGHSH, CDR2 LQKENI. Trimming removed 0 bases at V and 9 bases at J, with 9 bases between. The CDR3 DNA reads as TGTGCCAGCTCACCACCATTCGGGGTTTCACCCCTCCACTTT. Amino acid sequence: CASSPPFGVSPLHF.

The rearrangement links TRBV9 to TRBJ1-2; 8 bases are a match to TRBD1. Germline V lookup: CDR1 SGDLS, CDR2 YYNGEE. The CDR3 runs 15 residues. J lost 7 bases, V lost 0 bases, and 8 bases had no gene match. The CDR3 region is CASSVVAGGSFGYTF. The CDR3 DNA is TGTGCCAGCAGCGTAGTGGCAGGGGGCTCCTTTGGCTACACCTTC.

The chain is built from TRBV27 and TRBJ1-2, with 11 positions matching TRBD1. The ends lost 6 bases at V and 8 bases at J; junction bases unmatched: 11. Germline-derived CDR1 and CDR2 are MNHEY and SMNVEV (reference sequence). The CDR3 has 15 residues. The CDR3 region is CASSDGTGGSSGYTF. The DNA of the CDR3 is TGTGCCAGCAGCGACGGGACAGGGGGTTCAAGCGGCTACACCTTC.

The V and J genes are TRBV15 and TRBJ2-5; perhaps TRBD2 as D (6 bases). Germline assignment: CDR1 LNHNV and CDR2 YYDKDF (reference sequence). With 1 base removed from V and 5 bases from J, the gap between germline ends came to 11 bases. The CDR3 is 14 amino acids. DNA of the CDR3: TGTGCCACCAGCAGAGTAGCGGTTGATGAGACCCAGTACTTC. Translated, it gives CATSRVAVDETQYF.

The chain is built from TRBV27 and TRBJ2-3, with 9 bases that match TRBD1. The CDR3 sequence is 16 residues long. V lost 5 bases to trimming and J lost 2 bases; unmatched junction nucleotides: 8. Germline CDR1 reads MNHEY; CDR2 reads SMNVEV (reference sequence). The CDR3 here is CASSTRQGVHTDTQYF. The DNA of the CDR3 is TGTGCCAGCAGTACCCGACAGGGGGTACACACAGATACGCAGTATTTT.

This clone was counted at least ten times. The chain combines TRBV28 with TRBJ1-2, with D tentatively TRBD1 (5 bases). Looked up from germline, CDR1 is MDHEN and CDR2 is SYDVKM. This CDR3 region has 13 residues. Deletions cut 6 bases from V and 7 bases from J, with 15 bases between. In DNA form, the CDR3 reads TGTGCCAGCAGACCAGGGAGGTTGATTGGCTACACCTTC. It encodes CASRPGRLIGYTF.

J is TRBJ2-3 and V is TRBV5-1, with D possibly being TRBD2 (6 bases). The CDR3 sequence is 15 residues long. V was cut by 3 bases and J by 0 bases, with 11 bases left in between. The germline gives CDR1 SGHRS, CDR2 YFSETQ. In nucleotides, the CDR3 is TGCGCCAGCAGCTCGGGACTCGTCAGCACAGATACGCAGTATTTT. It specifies CASSSGLVSTDTQYF.

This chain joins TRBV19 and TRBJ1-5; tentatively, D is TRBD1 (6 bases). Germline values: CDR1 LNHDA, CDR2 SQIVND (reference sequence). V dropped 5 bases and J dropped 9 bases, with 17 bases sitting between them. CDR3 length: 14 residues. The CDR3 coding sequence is TGTGCCAGTAGTCGACCAGGGGTAGGCTCGCCCCAGCATTTT. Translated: CASSRPGVGSPQHF.

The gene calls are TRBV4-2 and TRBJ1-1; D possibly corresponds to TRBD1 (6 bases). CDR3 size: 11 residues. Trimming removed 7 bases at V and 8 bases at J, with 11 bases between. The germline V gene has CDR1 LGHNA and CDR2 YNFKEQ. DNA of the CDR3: TGTGCCAGCACATCAGGGGAAGAAGCTTTCTTT. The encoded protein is CASTSGEEAFF.

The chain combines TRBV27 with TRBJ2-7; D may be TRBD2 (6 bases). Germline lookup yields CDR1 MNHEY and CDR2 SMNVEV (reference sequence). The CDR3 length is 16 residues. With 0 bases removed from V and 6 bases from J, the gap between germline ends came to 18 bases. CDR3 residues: CASSLSRGGGTGEQYF. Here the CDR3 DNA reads TGTGCCAGCAGTTTATCACGCGGAGGCGGGACTGGCGAGCAGTACTTC.

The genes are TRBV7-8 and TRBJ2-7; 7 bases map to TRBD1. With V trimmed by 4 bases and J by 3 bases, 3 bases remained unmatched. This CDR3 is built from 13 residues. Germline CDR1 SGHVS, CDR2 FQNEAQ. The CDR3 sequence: CASSYRTGYEQYF. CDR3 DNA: TGTGCCAGCAGCTACCGGACAGGCTACGAGCAGTACTTC. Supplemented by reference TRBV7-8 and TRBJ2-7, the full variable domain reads GAGVSQSPRYKVAKRGQDVALRCDPISGHVSLFWYQQALGQGPEFLTYFQNEAQLDKSGLPSDRFFAERPEGSVSTLKIQRTQQEDSAVYLCASSYRTGYEQYFGPGTRLTVT.

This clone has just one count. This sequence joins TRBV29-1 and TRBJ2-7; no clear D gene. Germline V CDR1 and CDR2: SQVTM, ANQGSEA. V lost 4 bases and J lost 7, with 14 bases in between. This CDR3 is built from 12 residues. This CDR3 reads CSVVLERREQYF. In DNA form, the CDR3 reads TGCAGCGTTGTGCTGGAGAGGAGAGAGCAGTACTTC.

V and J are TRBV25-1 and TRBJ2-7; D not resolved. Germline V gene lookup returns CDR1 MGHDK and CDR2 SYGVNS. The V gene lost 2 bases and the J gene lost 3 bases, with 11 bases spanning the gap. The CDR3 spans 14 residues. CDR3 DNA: TGTGCCAGCAGTGAAGGGCAGAAGCACTACGAGCAGTACTTC. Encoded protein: CASSEGQKHYEQYF.

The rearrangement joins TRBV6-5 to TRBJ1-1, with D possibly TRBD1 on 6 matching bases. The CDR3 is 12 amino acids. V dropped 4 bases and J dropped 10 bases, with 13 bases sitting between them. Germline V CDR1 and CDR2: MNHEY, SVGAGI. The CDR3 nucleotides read TGTGCCAGCAGTTCAGGGGCGCGTATAGCTTTCTTT. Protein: CASSSGARIAFF.